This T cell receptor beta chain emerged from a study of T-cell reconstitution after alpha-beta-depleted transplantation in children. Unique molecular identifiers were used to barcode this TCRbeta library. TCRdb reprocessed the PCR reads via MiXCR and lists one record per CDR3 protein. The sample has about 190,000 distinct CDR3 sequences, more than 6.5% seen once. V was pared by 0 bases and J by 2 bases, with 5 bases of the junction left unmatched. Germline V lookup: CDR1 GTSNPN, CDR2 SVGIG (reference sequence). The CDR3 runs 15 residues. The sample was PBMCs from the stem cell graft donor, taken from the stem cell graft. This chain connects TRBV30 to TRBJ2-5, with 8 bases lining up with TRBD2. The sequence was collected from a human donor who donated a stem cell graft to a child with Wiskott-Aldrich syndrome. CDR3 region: CAWSVQGGGQETQYF. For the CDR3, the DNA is TGTGCCTGGAGTGTACAGGGCGGGGGGCAAGAGACCCAGTACTTC.